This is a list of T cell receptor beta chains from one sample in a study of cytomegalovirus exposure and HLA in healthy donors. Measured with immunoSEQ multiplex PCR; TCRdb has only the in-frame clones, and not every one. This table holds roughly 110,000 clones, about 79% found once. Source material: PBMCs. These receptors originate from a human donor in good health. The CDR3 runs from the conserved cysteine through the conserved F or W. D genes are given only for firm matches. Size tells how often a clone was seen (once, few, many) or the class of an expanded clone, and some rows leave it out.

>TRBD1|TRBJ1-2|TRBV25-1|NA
CASRGQDGFYGYTF
TGTGCCAGCCGGGGACAGGACGGATTCTATGGCTACACCTTC
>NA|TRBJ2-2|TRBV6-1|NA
CASSEEIRAGELFF
TGTGCCAGCAGTGAAGAGATCCGGGCCGGGGAGCTGTTTTTT
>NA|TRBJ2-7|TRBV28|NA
CASSLFGRGPTYEQYF
TGTGCCAGCAGTTTATTCGGCAGGGGACCAACCTACGAGCAGTACTTC
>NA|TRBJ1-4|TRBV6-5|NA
CASRGDRGGEKLFF
TGTGCCAGCAGGGGAGACAGAGGAGGGGAAAAACTGTTTTTT
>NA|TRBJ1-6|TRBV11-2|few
CASSLPQRPLHF
TGTGCCAGCAGCTTACCACAGAGACCCCTCCACTTT
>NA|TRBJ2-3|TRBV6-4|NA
CASSLQITSTDTQYF
TGTGCCAGCAGTTTACAGATAACTAGCACAGATACGCAGTATTTT
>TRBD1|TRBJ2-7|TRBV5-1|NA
CASSPRQGRNEQYF
TGCGCCAGCAGCCCTCGACAGGGACGGAACGAGCAGTACTTC
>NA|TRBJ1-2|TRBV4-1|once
CASSQDGLNYGYTF
TGCGCCAGCAGCCAAGATGGACTTAACTATGGCTACACCTTC
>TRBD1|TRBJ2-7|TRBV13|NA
CASSTWDRSYEQYF
TGTGCCAGCAGCACCTGGGACAGGTCCTACGAGCAGTACTTC
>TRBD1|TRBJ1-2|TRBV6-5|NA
CASSFRQGLGGYTF
TGTGCCAGCAGTTTCAGACAGGGATTGGGGGGCTACACCTTC
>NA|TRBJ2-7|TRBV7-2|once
CASSLSGAGSHEQYF
TGTGCCAGCAGCTTAAGCGGCGCAGGTAGCCACGAGCAGTACTTC
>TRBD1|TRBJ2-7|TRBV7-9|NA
CASSLRTGPYEQYF
TGTGCCAGCAGCCTCCGGACAGGGCCCTACGAGCAGTACTTC
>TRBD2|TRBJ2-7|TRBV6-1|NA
CASSESGAGVAYEQYF
TGTGCCAGCAGTGAATCGGGAGCGGGAGTTGCCTACGAGCAGTACTTC
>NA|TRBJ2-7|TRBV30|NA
CAWGRDEQYF
TGTGCCTGGGGCCGTGACGAGCAGTACTTC
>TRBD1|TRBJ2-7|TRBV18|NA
CASSLGQGSEQYF
TGTGCCAGCTCACTGGGACAGGGATCTGAGCAGTACTTC
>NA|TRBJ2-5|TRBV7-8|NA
CASSLRRTAQETQYF
TGTGCCAGCAGCTTAAGGAGGACAGCCCAAGAGACCCAGTACTTC
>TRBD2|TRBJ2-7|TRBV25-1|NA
CASSERERNEQYF
TGTGCCAGCAGTGAGCGGGAGAGGAACGAGCAGTACTTC
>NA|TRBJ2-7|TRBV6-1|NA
CASSGPAFRRAGEQYF
TGTGCCAGCAGTGGGCCGGCGTTTCGGAGGGCCGGAGAGCAGTACTTC
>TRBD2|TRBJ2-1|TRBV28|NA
CASSSRGGANEQFF
TGTGCCAGCAGTTCTCGCGGGGGGGCCAATGAGCAGTTCTTC
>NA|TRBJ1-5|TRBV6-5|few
CASSYRGGPQHF
TGTGCCAGCAGTTACCGCGGGGGACCCCAGCATTTT
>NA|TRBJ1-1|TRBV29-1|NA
CSVGHTEAFF
TGCAGCGTTGGGCACACTGAAGCTTTCTTT
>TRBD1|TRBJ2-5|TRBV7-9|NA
CASIKQGAQETQYF
TGTGCCAGCATCAAACAGGGGGCCCAAGAGACCCAGTACTTC
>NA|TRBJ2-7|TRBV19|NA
CASSTQPTGSSYEQYF
TGTGCCAGTAGTACCCAACCGACAGGTAGCTCCTACGAGCAGTACTTC
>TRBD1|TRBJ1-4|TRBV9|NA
CASSSRNRGPNEKLFF
TGTGCCAGCAGCTCCCGGAACAGGGGGCCTAATGAAAAACTGTTTTTT
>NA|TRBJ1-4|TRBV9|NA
CASSGRQERNEKLFF
TGTGCCAGCAGTGGTAGACAGGAAAGAAATGAAAAACTGTTTTTT
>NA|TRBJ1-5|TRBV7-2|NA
CASSLTPPSGIQHF
TGTGCCAGCAGCTTAACGCCACCTTCCGGGATCCAGCATTTT
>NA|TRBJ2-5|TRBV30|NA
CAWGTSGLETQYF
TGTGCCTGGGGGACATCGGGGCTTGAGACCCAGTACTTC
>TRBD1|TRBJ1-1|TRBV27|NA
CASSTRTGPMNTEAFF
TGTGCCAGCAGTACCCGGACAGGGCCCATGAACACTGAAGCTTTCTTT
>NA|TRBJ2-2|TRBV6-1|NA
CASSITGEAGELFF
TGTGCCAGCAGTATTACAGGGGAGGCCGGGGAGCTGTTTTTT
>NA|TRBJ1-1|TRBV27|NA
CASSQRRVNTEAFF
TGTGCCAGCAGTCAGCGCCGGGTGAACACTGAAGCTTTCTTT
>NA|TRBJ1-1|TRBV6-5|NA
CASSLTRPGDTEAFF
TGTGCCAGCAGCCTTACAAGACCAGGTGACACTGAAGCTTTCTTT
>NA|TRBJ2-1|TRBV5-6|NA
CASSLTGAPYNEQFF
TGTGCCAGCAGCTTGACGGGAGCCCCCTACAATGAGCAGTTCTTC
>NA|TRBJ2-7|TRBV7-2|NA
CASSLRTPGAYEQYF
TGTGCCAGCAGCTTGCGGACACCCGGAGCCTACGAGCAGTACTTC
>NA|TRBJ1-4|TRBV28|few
CATTRGGNEKLFF
TGTGCCACCACACGGGGGGGTAATGAAAAACTGTTTTTT
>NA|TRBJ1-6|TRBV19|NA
CASRTGNSPLHF
TGTGCCAGTAGGACGGGTAATTCACCCCTCCACTTT
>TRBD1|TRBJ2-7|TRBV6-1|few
CASSIGQAAYEQYF
TGTGCCAGCAGTATCGGACAGGCGGCCTACGAGCAGTACTTC
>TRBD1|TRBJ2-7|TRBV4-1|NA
CASSQVGIYRGEQYF
TGCGCCAGCAGCCAAGTGGGCATTTACAGGGGCGAGCAGTACTTC
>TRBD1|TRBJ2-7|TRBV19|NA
CASKTGGSVNEQYF
TGTGCCAGTAAGACAGGGGGCTCGGTTAACGAGCAGTACTTC
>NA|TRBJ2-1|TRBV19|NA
CASSILQGSSYNEQFF
TGTGCCAGTAGTATTCTGCAGGGATCCTCCTACAATGAGCAGTTCTTC
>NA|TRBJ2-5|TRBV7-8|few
CASSLVGFGGQETQYF
TGTGCCAGCAGCTTAGTTGGGTTCGGGGGACAAGAGACCCAGTACTTC